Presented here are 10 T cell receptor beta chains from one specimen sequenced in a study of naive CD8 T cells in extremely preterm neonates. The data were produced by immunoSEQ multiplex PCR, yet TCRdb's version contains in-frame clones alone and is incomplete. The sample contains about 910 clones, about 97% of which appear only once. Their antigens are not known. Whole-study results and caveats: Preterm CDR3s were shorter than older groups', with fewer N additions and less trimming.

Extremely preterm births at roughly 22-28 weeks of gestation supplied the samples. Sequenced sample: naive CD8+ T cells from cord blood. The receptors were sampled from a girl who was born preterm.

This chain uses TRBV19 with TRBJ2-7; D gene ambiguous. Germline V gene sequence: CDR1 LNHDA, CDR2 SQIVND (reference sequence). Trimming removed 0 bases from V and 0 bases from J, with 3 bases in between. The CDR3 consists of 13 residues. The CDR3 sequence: CASSIDSSYEQYF. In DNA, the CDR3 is TGTGCCAGTAGTATAGATAGCTCCTACGAGCAGTACTTC.

CDR3 nucleotides: TGTGCCAGTAGTATATCGGGGGGGCCGATAGATACGCAGTATTTT. Translation: CASSISGGPIDTQYF. The V and J genes are TRBV19 and TRBJ2-3, with 8 bases that match TRBD2. V lost 2 bases to trimming and J lost 5 bases; unmatched junction nucleotides: 6. The CDR3 extends over 15 amino acids. CDR1 and CDR2 from the germline V gene are LNHDA and SQIVND (reference sequence).

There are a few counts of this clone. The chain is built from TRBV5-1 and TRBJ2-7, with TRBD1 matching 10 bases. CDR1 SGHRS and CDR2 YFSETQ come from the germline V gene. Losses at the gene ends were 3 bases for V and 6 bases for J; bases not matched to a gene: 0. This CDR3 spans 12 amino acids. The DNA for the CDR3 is TGCGCCAGCAGCTGGACAGGGGGCGAGCAGTACTTC. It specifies CASSWTGGEQYF.

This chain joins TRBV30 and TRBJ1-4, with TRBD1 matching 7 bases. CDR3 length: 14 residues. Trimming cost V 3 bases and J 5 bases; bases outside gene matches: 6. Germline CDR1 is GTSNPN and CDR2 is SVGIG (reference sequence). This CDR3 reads CAWSLGTVNEKLFF. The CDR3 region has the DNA TGTGCCTGGAGCCTTGGGACAGTCAATGAAAAACTGTTTTTT.

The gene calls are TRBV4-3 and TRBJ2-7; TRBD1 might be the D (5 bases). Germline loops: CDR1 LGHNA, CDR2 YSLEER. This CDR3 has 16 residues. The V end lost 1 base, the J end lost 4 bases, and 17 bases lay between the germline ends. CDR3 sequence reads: CASSQVYTGTTYEQYF. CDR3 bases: TGCGCCAGCAGCCAAGTGTACACAGGAACTACTTACGAGCAGTACTTC.

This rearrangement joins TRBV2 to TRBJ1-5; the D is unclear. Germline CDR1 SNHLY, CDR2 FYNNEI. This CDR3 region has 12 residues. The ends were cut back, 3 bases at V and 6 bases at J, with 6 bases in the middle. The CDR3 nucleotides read TGTGCCAGCAGTGAGGGTTTTCAGCCCCAGCATTTT. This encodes CASSEGFQPQHF.

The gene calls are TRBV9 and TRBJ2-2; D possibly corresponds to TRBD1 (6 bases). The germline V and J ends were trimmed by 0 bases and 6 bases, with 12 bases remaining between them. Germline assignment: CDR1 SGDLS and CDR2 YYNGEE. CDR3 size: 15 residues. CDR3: CASSVGTEYAGELFF. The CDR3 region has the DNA TGTGCCAGCAGCGTAGGGACAGAATATGCCGGGGAGCTGTTTTTT.

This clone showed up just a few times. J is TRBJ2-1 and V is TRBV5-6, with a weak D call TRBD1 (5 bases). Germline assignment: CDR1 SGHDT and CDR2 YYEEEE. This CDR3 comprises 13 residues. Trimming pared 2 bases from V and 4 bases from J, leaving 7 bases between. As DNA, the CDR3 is TGTGCCAGCAGCTTAGGACAATACAATGAGCAGTTCTTC. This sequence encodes CASSLGQYNEQFF.

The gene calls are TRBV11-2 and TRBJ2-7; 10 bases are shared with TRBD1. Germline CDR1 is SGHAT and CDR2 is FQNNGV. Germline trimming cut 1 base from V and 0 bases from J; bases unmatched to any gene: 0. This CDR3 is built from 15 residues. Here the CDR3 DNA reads TGTGCCAGCAGCTTAGGGACAGGGGGCTCCTACGAGCAGTACTTC. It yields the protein CASSLGTGGSYEQYF.

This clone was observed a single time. CDR3 residues: CASSPAGVLNTQYF. DNA for the CDR3: TGTGCCAGCAGTCCAGCGGGAGTTTTAAATACGCAGTATTTT. The J gene is TRBJ2-3, the V gene TRBV27, with 8 nucleotides matching TRBD2. The CDR3 consists of 14 residues. Germline CDR1 reads MNHEY; CDR2 reads SMNVEV (reference sequence). Trimming cost V 5 bases and J 7 bases; bases outside gene matches: 8.